This is a list of T cell receptor beta chains from one sample in a study of blood T cells in healthy people across ages. Each CDR3 protein gets one entry after TCRdb re-called the 5' RACE reads with MiXCR. The sample contains some 1.6 million distinct CDR3 sequences, about 35% of which appear only once. Sequenced input: blood. All receptors derive from a woman younger than 45 in good health. Both conserved end residues are part of each CDR3.

v_call | cdr3_aa
TRBV27 | CASSLADSYNSPLHF
TRBV2 | CASSEIAGGISDTQYF
TRBV5-4 | CASSLVRGVSTGELFF
TRBV4-1 | CASSHLSGGAFSGELFF
TRBV3-1 | CASSQDLEGFLDTQYF
TRBV20-1 | CSAPREQPNTEAFF
TRBV5-1 | CASSHRQDTDTQYF
TRBV18 | CASSPDRGSNEQFF
TRBV28 | CASSLESGISSYEQYF
TRBV20-1 | CSAGSGQGNYGYTF
TRBV3-1 | CASSATSGAPDTQYF
TRBV20-1 | CSARVASVRTYNEQFF
TRBV27 | CASSLSMGNYNEQFF
TRBV5-5 | CASSTRTGGGYEQYF
TRBV5-1 | CASSREGARGSPLHF
TRBV29-1 | CSVSGRARNEQFF
TRBV20-1 | CSARISGRVLGEQFF
TRBV7-6 | CASSFQGPPEKLFF
TRBV20-1 | CSGKGYEKLFF
TRBV6-5 | CASSYSGWGTEAFF
TRBV20-1 | CSARTSGETQYF
TRBV24-1 | CATSAAGPYEQYF
TRBV2 | CASKQGNEQFF
TRBV12-3/TRBV12-4 | CASSLFPFGKVVSTDTQYF
TRBV6-5 | CASGPNTEAFF
TRBV20-1 | CSARLGNYGYTF
TRBV10-3 | CAIHRALNNEQFF
TRBV20-1 | CSADKTGGGSYNEQFF
TRBV9 | CASSVGGGGSYTEQFF
TRBV20-1 | CSARQGLAGGFDTQYF
TRBV11-1 | CASSPLSSYEQYF
TRBV5-1 | CASSSSHKTGQETQYF
TRBV5-1 | CASSLGQGKLSGANVLTF
TRBV20-1 | CSARFAPKPGTQYF
TRBV20-1 | CSAPWLGEQFF
TRBV20-1 | CSAQKAGVRVYNEQFF
TRBV27 | CASTWRGASGDMQYF
TRBV12-3/TRBV12-4 | CASSPPYRTAGAYEQYF
TRBV21-1 | CANSLSGGVKETQYF
TRBV5-1 | CASSLARGLDEQYF
TRBV7-9 | CASSTHNLPGTEAFF
TRBV20-1 | CSARTGTGDNYGYTF
TRBV4-1 | CASSQGGQYNQPQHF
TRBV19 | CASSTTGYYNEQFF
TRBV5-1 | CASSLATGSLYEQYF
TRBV5-6 | CASSRGTVGYTF
TRBV6-1 | CASNSRDTGELFF
TRBV20-1 | CSARDHLAGKGNEQFF
TRBV7-2 | CASSPGTPGYNEQFF